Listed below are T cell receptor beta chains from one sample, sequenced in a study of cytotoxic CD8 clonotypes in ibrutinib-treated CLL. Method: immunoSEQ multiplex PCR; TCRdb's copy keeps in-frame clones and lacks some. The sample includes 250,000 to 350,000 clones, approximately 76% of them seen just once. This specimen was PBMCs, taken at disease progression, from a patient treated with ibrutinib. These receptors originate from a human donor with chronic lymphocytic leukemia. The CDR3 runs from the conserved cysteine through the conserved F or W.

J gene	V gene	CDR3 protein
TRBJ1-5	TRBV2	CASSEWDRGRQPQHF
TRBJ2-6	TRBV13	CASSLGLATFGANVLTF
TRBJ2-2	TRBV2	CAGGIGVGELFF
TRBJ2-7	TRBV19	CASSIDKKGSSYEQYF
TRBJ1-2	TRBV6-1	CASSASRSNYGYTF
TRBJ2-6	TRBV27	CASSWFASGANVLTF
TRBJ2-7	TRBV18	CASSQGGGDPEYF
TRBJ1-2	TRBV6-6	CASSYSNANYGYTF
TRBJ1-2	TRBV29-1	CTANQGRDGYTF
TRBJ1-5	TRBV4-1	CASSQKPGQDEANQPQHF
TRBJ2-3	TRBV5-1	CASSLGVDGTDTQYF
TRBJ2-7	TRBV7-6	CASSLRLAGTLYEQYF
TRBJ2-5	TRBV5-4	CASSLVRGQETQYF
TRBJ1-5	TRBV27	CASSLQGRPNQPQHF
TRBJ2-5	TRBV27	CASSLQGWAGETQYF
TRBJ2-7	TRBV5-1	CASAFGGSSYEQYF
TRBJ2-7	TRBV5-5	CASSLFRGNDEQYF
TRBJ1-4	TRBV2	CASGGYGLFF
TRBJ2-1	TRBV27	CASSTVGLAGSNEQFF
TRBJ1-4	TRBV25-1	CASSDWDRPGSGEKLFF
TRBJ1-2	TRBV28	CASTVGRIYGYTF
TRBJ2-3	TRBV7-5	CARSLVGLPLGTDTQYF
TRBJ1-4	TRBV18	CASSPPSTTNEKLFF
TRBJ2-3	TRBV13	CASSIKPADTQYF
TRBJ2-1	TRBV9	CASSMRAGGPYNEQFF
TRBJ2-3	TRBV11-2	CASSLMWGGRSLLKYF
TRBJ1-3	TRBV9	CASSFGLDRGQGNTIYF
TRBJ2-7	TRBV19	CASSIGVAGSSYEQYF
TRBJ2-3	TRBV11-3	CASSFGTPASDTQYF
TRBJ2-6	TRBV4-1	CASSQGELAGANVLTF
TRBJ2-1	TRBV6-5	CASKRVGGAWNEQFF
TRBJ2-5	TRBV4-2	CASSQEEGLETQYF
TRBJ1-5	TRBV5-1	CASSLGDRSNQPQHF
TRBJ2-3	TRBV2	CATLGGTDTQYF
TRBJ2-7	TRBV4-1	CASSQRGSLSYEQYF
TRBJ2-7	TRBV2	CARSHNRDSYEQYF
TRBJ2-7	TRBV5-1	CASSLFGEGGEYEQYF
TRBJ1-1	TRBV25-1	CATNWTVVNTEAFF
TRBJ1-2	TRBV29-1	CSVEDPPPDNYGYTF
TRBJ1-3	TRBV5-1	CASSLQGVLGNTIYF
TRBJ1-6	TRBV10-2	CASSDWWNSPLHF
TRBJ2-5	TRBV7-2	CASSPRQGGETQYF
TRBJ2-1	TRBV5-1	CASSPGTSGREYNEQFF
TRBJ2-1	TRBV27	CASSSSSTRGSSEQFF
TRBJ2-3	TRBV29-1	CSVGGLGADTQYF
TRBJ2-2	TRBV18	CASSPVWTGNTGELFF
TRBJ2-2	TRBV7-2	CASSWKVTGELFF
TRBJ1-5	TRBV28	CASSSTGERNQPQHF
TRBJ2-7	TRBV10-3	CAISSGRTYEQYF
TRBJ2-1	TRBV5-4	CASSRETSPLSYNEQFF
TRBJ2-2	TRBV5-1	CASSFKQRNTGELFF